This TCR beta chain appears in the sequencing data of a study of Graves' ophthalmopathy and Graves' hyperthyroidism. About the study: Upon initial diagnosis and before any treatment, peripheral blood was collected. Study-wide results and limits: From stable hyperthyroidism, ophthalmopathy was separated by a 13-signature model with just over 85% sensitivity and under 84% specificity.

Stable hyperthyroidism meant no ophthalmopathy within 18 months of follow-up. The hyperthyroidism patients had a new diagnosis of under 2 months' duration and were aged 18 to 65. This clonotype was counted at least ten times. Its antigen remains unknown. For repertoire sequencing, the TCR beta CDR3 regions were amplified from RNA transcripts. First-round RT-PCR used HTBI primers; second-round multiplex PCR followed. MiXCR, run by TCRdb on the multiplex PCR reads, gives a single entry per CDR3 protein. The sample shows 500,000 to 700,000 distinct CDR3 sequences, 22% of them seen only once. The V gene lost 6 bases and the J gene lost 2 bases, with 14 bases spanning the gap. CDR1 and CDR2 (germline): MNHNS, SASEGT. The length of the CDR3 is 14 residues.

This receptor was obtained from a woman younger than 35 with stable Graves' hyperthyroidism. Some clones in this sample may be carry-over from other donors' samples. The V call is TRBV6-1, the J call TRBJ2-7; D unresolved. The specimen was peripheral blood. The chain's CDR3 is CASREFLRTYEQYF. CDR3 DNA sequence: TGTGCCAGCAGGGAGTTCCTACGAACCTACGAGCAGTACTTC.